These 24 T cell receptor beta chains share one sample of origin, sequenced in a study of T cell responses to AZD1222 COVID-19 vaccine. Produced via immunoSEQ multiplex PCR; TCRdb's table is partial and in-frame only. The sample includes 75,000 to 100,000 clones, roughly 90% seen only once; the top ten take roughly 24%. The sequencing used peripheral blood, collected on day 0 of AZD1222 vaccination. These receptors were taken from an adult in good health.

The CDR3 spells CASSPFRGRVGDNEQFF. The CDR3 bases are TGTGCCAGCAGCCCGTTTAGGGGGCGGGTGGGCGACAATGAGCAGTTCTTC. V usage is TRBV7-6 and J usage is TRBJ2-1, with TRBD1 matching 7 bases. The length of the CDR3 is 17 residues. Per the germline V gene, CDR1 is SGHVS and CDR2 is FNYEAQ. With 5 bases clipped from V and 5 bases from J, the junction kept 15 bases outside the gene matches.

This clone showed up just once. The rearrangement uses TRBV5-5 and TRBJ2-7; no reliable D call. This CDR3 has 14 amino acids. CDR1 and CDR2 (germline): SGHKS, YYEKEE (reference sequence). V lost 4 bases to trimming and J lost 7 bases, with 18 bases between them. CDR3 sequence: CASSLPVAPAEQYF. CDR3 nucleotides: TGTGCCAGCAGCCTCCCCGTAGCTCCTGCTGAGCAGTACTTC. Combining the CDR3 with reference TRBV5-5 and TRBJ2-7 gives the whole variable domain DAGVTQSPTHLIKTRGQQVTLRCSPISGHKSVSWYQQVLGQGPQFIFQYYEKEERGRGNFPDRFSARQFPNYSSELNVNALLLGDSALYLCASSLPVAPAEQYFGPGTRLTVT.

The chain combines TRBV6-4 with TRBJ2-1; no firm D call. Deletions cut 0 bases from V and 10 bases from J, with 10 bases between. This CDR3 contains 13 residues. Germline CDR1 is MRHNA and CDR2 is SNTAGT. The DNA for the CDR3 is TGTGCCAGCAGTGACTCTATTAGCACAGAGCAGTTCTTC. It codes for CASSDSISTEQFF.

In regard to this clone: Different DNA sequences within this sample yield the same CDR3. This chain links TRBV7-2 with TRBJ2-5; 7 nucleotides agree with TRBD2. The CDR3 loop spans 13 amino acids. Trimming took 3 bases from V and 5 from J; bases not matched to a gene: 3. The germline V gene encodes CDR1 SGHTA and CDR2 FQGNSA. The CDR3, as DNA: TGTGCCAGCAGCTTCACCGGGGGGGAGACCCAGTACTTC. The encoded protein is CASSFTGGETQYF.

The CDR3 DNA reads as TGTGCCAGCAGCTTAGTCGAATATGAAAAACTGTTTTTT. Translated: CASSLVEYEKLFF. This chain links TRBV7-9 with TRBJ1-4; the D is unclear. This CDR3 has 13 residues. The germline V gene has CDR1 SEHNR and CDR2 FQNEAQ (reference sequence). Between the trimmed V and J ends, which lost 1 base and 6 bases, there was a span of 6 bases.

The CDR3 protein is CASSQDLASTYYGYTF. CDR3 in DNA: TGCGCCAGCAGCCAAGATCTTGCATCCACCTACTATGGCTACACCTTC. This chain joins TRBV4-3 and TRBJ1-2; no clear D gene. There are 16 residues in the CDR3. V lost 0 bases and J 3 bases, leaving 14 bases between the germline ends. CDR1 is LGHNA, CDR2 YSLEER, per germline.

The J gene is TRBJ2-1, the V gene TRBV2; D gene uncertain. The CDR3 runs to 13 residues. The V gene lost 3 bases and the J gene lost 6 bases, with 9 bases spanning the gap. In germline, CDR1 is SNHLY, CDR2 FYNNEI. CDR3 loop: CASSDEELNEQFF. As DNA, the CDR3 is TGTGCCAGCAGTGACGAGGAGCTCAATGAGCAGTTCTTC.

V usage is TRBV11-2 and J usage is TRBJ2-6; TRBD1 agrees at 9 bases. CDR3 length: 18 residues. V shed 4 bases, J shed 0 bases, and the junction held 7 bases outside the gene matches. Per germline, CDR1 SGHAT and CDR2 FQNNGV. The CDR3 region has the DNA TGTGCCAGCAGCTCCGGGGACAGGGTGGCCTCTGGGGCCAACGTCCTGACTTTC. This translates into CASSSGDRVASGANVLTF.

The rearrangement uses TRBV19 and TRBJ2-1, with D possibly TRBD2 on 6 matching bases. Germline V gene lookup returns CDR1 LNHDA and CDR2 SQIVND (reference sequence). The CDR3 is 14 residues long. The ends were cut back, 6 bases at V and 3 bases at J, with 12 bases in the middle. The chain's CDR3 is CASRSSVYYNEQFF. The CDR3 DNA is TGTGCCAGTAGGTCTAGCGTCTACTACAATGAGCAGTTCTTC.

The rearrangement uses TRBV6-5 and TRBJ2-5; D may be TRBD2 (5 bases). Trimming took 3 bases from V and 2 from J, leaving 13 bases between them. The CDR3 loop spans 15 amino acids. CDR1 and CDR2 (germline): MNHEY, SVGAGI. CDR3 bases: TGTGCCAGCAGTTATAACATCGGGGTACAAGAGACCCAGTACTTC. Protein sequence: CASSYNIGVQETQYF.

V and J are TRBV30 and TRBJ1-3; 11 bases agree with TRBD1. This CDR3 has 16 amino acids. The germline V gene encodes CDR1 GTSNPN and CDR2 SVGIG (reference sequence). V trimming: 2 bases; J trimming: 3 bases; junction bases outside the gene matches: 6. CDR3 in DNA: TGTGCCTGGAGTAGAGGACAGGGGGCTGGTGGAAACACCATATATTTT. It yields the protein CAWSRGQGAGGNTIYF.

The chain has TRBV18 and TRBJ2-2; D may be TRBD1 (6 bases). V was pared by 4 bases and J by 1 base, with 7 bases between. The CDR3 is 14 amino acids. Looked up from germline, CDR1 is KGHSH and CDR2 is LQKENI. CDR3 sequence (DNA): TGTGCCAGCTCACAGACAGGGAACACCGGGGAGCTGTTTTTT. Protein product: CASSQTGNTGELFF. The whole variable domain, remainder taken from reference TRBV18 and TRBJ2-2, is NAGVMQNPRHLVRRRGQEARLRCSPMKGHSHVYWYRQLPEEGLKFMVYLQKENIIDESGMPKERFSAEFPKEGPSILRIQQVVRGDSAAYFCASSQTGNTGELFFGEGSRLTVL.

V is TRBV7-3 and J is TRBJ2-1; 10 bases align to TRBD1. The length of the CDR3 is 15 residues. Per the germline V gene, CDR1 is SGHTA and CDR2 is FQGTGA. The V segment lost 5 bases and the J segment 7 bases; nucleotides outside the gene matches: 8. This CDR3 reads CASSLLGQGMNEQFF. In nucleotides, the CDR3 is TGTGCCAGCAGCCTATTGGGACAGGGGATGAATGAGCAGTTCTTC.

This chain joins TRBV19 and TRBJ2-4, with D hard to call. From germline, CDR1 is LNHDA and CDR2 SQIVND (reference sequence). The CDR3 sequence is 16 residues long. V was cut by 0 bases and J by 4 bases, with 13 bases left in between. The CDR3 reads CASSIDASPEKNIQYF. The CDR3 DNA reads TGTGCCAGTAGTATAGACGCTTCCCCGGAGAAAAACATTCAGTACTTC.

The chain joins TRBV10-3 to TRBJ1-1; maybe TRBD1 (5 bases). V was trimmed by 3 bases and J by 1 base, leaving 12 bases between them. The CDR3 runs to 15 residues. CDR1 and CDR2 (germline): ENHRY, SYGVKD. CDR3 nucleotides: TGTGCCATCAGTGATCCCGGGACCGAGAACACTGAAGCTTTCTTT. This gives the protein CAISDPGTENTEAFF.

This chain joins TRBV5-1 and TRBJ1-3; 7 bases are a match to TRBD1. Per germline, CDR1 SGHRS and CDR2 YFSETQ. This CDR3 spans 15 amino acids. J lost 8 bases, V lost 0 bases, and 8 bases had no gene match. CDR3 in amino acids: CASSLGDRVSDTIYF. The CDR3 bases are TGCGCCAGCAGCTTGGGAGACAGGGTTTCGGACACCATATATTTT.

The chain couples TRBV11-2 to TRBJ2-1, with 7 bases matching TRBD1. The germline gives CDR1 SGHAT, CDR2 FQNNGV. CDR3 size: 17 residues. With V trimmed by 1 base and J by 2 bases, 8 bases remained unmatched. DNA for the CDR3: TGTGCCAGCAGCTTAGTGAGGGGGCAGGGAGCCTACAATGAGCAGTTCTTC. It encodes CASSLVRGQGAYNEQFF.

The table lists this clone with a count of one. The rearrangement uses TRBV5-4 and TRBJ1-1; a possible D gene is TRBD1 (5 bases). V shed 0 bases and J shed 4 bases, with 10 bases lying between them. In germline, CDR1 is SGHNT, CDR2 YYREEE (reference sequence). CDR3 length: 14 residues. The DNA of the CDR3 is TGTGCCAGCAGCTTGGGAGGGGAGGGCACTGAAGCTTTCTTT. Translated: CASSLGGEGTEAFF.

V usage is TRBV24-1 and J usage is TRBJ2-2; the D is unclear. Germline V lookup: CDR1 KGHDR, CDR2 SFDVKD. The V end was cut by 3 bases, the J end by 13 bases, with 8 bases between. The CDR3 runs 11 residues. CDR3 DNA sequence: TGTGCCACCAGTGATCTAACAAGGCTGTTTTTT. Its protein is CATSDLTRLFF.

This chain joins TRBV7-3 and TRBJ2-3; D is ambiguous. The CDR3 consists of 14 residues. Germline CDR1 reads SGHTA; CDR2 reads FQGTGA. V lost 2 bases and J lost 5, with 11 bases in between. The CDR3 reads CASSLQPGGDTQYF. Written as DNA, the CDR3 is TGTGCCAGCAGCTTACAGCCCGGCGGAGATACGCAGTATTTT.

V usage is TRBV5-8 and J usage is TRBJ2-5, with no clear D. V gave up 4 bases and J gave up 13 bases, with 5 bases separating them. The CDR3 has 8 residues. The germline gives CDR1 SGHTS, CDR2 YDEGEE. Here the CDR3 DNA reads TGTGCCAGCAGCCGCCGGTACTTC. Translating it yields CASSRRYF.

The chain couples TRBV15 to TRBJ2-7; D is undetermined. Between the trimmed V and J ends, which lost 8 bases and 3 bases, there was a span of 20 bases. Germline lookup yields CDR1 LNHNV and CDR2 YYDKDF (reference sequence). The CDR3 contains 15 residues. CDR3 residues: CATRNAWALDYEQYF. The CDR3 DNA reads TGTGCCACCCGTAACGCGTGGGCCCTAGACTACGAGCAGTACTTC.

The chain is built from TRBV28 and TRBJ1-2; D perhaps matches TRBD1 (5 bases). V was pared by 3 bases and J by 7 bases, with 12 bases between. Germline assignment: CDR1 MDHEN and CDR2 SYDVKM. The CDR3 consists of 13 residues. The CDR3 loop is CASSFIRAAGYTF. The CDR3 DNA sequence: TGTGCCAGCAGTTTCATCAGGGCCGCTGGCTACACCTTC.

This clone was observed a few times. CDR3 residues: CASSSTGNYGYTF. The DNA for the CDR3 is TGTGCCAGCAGTTCTACGGGCAACTATGGCTACACCTTC. V is TRBV27 and J is TRBJ1-2; D gene unclear. Per germline, CDR1 MNHEY and CDR2 SMNVEV (reference sequence). This CDR3 has 13 residues. Trimming stripped 4 bases from V and 2 bases from J, with 8 bases between.